Listed below are T cell receptor beta chains from one sample, sequenced in a study of blood T cell repertoires in COVID-19. Method: immunoSEQ multiplex PCR; TCRdb's copy keeps in-frame clones and lacks some. The data show some 240,000 clones, approximately 80% seen once. What was sequenced was peripheral blood. The receptors come from a human donor in a cohort sampled during active COVID-19. The CDR3 runs from the conserved cysteine through the conserved F or W. D genes are given only for firm matches. Expanded clones are given a class, and other clones once, few, many or no size at all.

>-|TRBJ1-5|-|TRBV3-1/TRBV3-2
CASSQDRGSSSPQHF
TGTGCCAGCAGCCAAGATCGAGGGTCATCATCGCCCCAGCATTTT
>-|TRBJ1-1|-|TRBV27
CASSLRGGNTEAFF
TGTGCCAGCAGTCTCAGAGGGGGGAACACTGAAGCTTTCTTT
>-|TRBJ1-4|-|TRBV4-2
CASSQDLYEEKLFF
TGTGCCAGCAGCCAAGACCTCTATGAGGAAAAACTGTTTTTT
>TRBD1|TRBJ1-5|once|TRBV19
CASSVTGTYQPQHF
TGTGCCAGTAGTGTGACAGGGACGTATCAGCCCCAGCATTTT
>TRBD1|TRBJ1-6|few|TRBV7-2
CASSSTGGLSPLHF
TGTGCCAGCAGCTCGACAGGGGGCTTATCACCCCTCCACTTT
>-|TRBJ1-2|-|TRBV19
CASSSFNYGYTF
TGTGCCAGTAGTTCATTTAACTATGGCTACACCTTC
>-|TRBJ2-2|-|TRBV11-3
CASSRLGSTGELFF
TGTGCCAGCAGCCGCCTAGGGAGCACCGGGGAGCTGTTTTTT
>TRBD1|TRBJ2-5|-|TRBV9
CASSQGQQETQYF
TGTGCCAGCAGCCAGGGACAGCAAGAGACCCAGTACTTC
>TRBD1|TRBJ1-4|-|TRBV9
CASSVLPGQINEKLFF
TGTGCCAGCAGCGTTCTACCGGGACAGATTAATGAAAAACTGTTTTTT
>-|TRBJ2-2|-|TRBV10-3
CAISEEDSAGELFF
TGTGCCATCAGTGAGGAAGATTCGGCCGGGGAGCTGTTTTTT
>-|TRBJ2-2|-|TRBV6-6
CASSSTRGYTGELFF
TGTGCCAGCAGTTCCACCAGGGGATACACCGGGGAGCTGTTTTTT
>-|TRBJ1-1|-|TRBV2
CASLVVRSNTEAFF
TGTGCCAGCCTCGTGGTGCGGAGCAACACTGAAGCTTTCTTT
>-|TRBJ1-1|-|TRBV6-5
CASSYGGPQTAFF
TGTGCCAGCAGTTACGGCGGTCCCCAAACAGCTTTCTTT
>TRBD1|TRBJ1-6|-|TRBV28
CASRIPGTDYSNSPLHF
TGTGCCAGCAGAATACCCGGGACAGACTATTCTAATTCACCCCTCCACTTT
>-|TRBJ1-3|-|TRBV5-1
CASSSRTGNTIYF
TGCGCCAGCAGCAGCAGGACTGGAAACACCATATATTTT
>-|TRBJ1-4|-|TRBV3-1/TRBV3-2
CASSQGEGGAKLFF
TGTGCCAGCAGCCAAGGCGAAGGGGGGGCAAAACTGTTTTTT
>-|TRBJ2-2|-|TRBV5-4
CASSLRTTAGELFF
TGTGCCAGCAGCTTGAGGACGACAGCCGGGGAGCTGTTTTTT
>-|TRBJ1-5|-|TRBV6-5
CASRGGVGPNQPQHF
TGTGCCAGCAGGGGAGGGGTAGGCCCCAATCAGCCCCAGCATTTT
>-|TRBJ2-2|-|TRBV5-4
CASSRKGTNTGELFF
TGTGCCAGCAGCCGGAAGGGGACGAACACCGGGGAGCTGTTTTTT
>-|TRBJ1-1|-|TRBV19
CASSSLGAPNTEAFF
TGTGCCAGTAGTAGTCTTGGGGCCCCGAACACTGAAGCTTTCTTT
>TRBD2|TRBJ2-3|-|TRBV4-1
CASSQALGLAGGTDTQYF
TGCGCCAGCAGCCAGGCTCTCGGGTTAGCGGGAGGCACAGATACGCAGTATTTT
>TRBD1|TRBJ2-7|-|TRBV15
CATSPGTGFEQYF
TGTGCCACCAGCCCCGGGACAGGGTTCGAGCAGTACTTC
>-|TRBJ1-4|many|TRBV7-2
CASSSGSSNEKLFF
TGTGCCAGCAGCTCAGGTTCTTCTAATGAAAAACTGTTTTTT
>-|TRBJ1-1|-|TRBV5-5
CASSPNAQQGPMNTEAFF
TGTGCCAGCAGTCCTAACGCACAACAGGGACCTATGAACACTGAAGCTTTCTTT
>-|TRBJ2-7|-|TRBV28
CASSLKQALREQYF
TGTGCCAGCAGTTTGAAACAGGCGTTAAGAGAGCAGTACTTC
>TRBD1|TRBJ1-2|-|TRBV30
CAWSTPGQRYGYTF
TGTGCCTGGAGTACACCGGGACAGCGCTATGGCTACACCTTC
>-|TRBJ2-3|once|TRBV29-1
CSGTSFTSGADTQYF
TGCAGCGGGACCTCATTTACCTCAGGGGCAGATACGCAGTATTTT
>-|TRBJ2-1|-|TRBV10-1
CASSQGAGQGTYNEQFF
TGCGCCAGCAGTCAAGGGGCCGGGCAGGGAACCTACAATGAGCAGTTCTTC
>TRBD1|TRBJ1-1|-|TRBV18
CASSPPNRGGNTEAFF
TGTGCCAGCTCACCACCAAACAGGGGGGGGAACACTGAAGCTTTCTTT
>-|TRBJ1-5|-|TRBV28
CALARSNQPQHF
TGTGCCTTGGCTCGCAGCAATCAGCCCCAGCATTTT
>-|TRBJ2-3|-|TRBV7-8
CASSLEGHLTDTQYF
TGTGCCAGCAGCTTAGAGGGACACCTCACAGATACGCAGTATTTT
>TRBD1|TRBJ1-1|-|TRBV7-3
CASSLNSGGPRAFF
TGTGCCAGCAGCTTAAACTCAGGGGGGCCTCGGGCTTTCTTT
>-|TRBJ1-6|-|TRBV6-2/TRBV6-3
CASSSRLGGDIVSPLHF
TGTGCCAGCAGTTCCCGATTGGGAGGCGATATAGTTTCACCCCTCCACTTT
>-|TRBJ1-6|once|TRBV7-6
CASSSRMGGSSSYNSPLHF
TGTGCCAGCAGCTCCAGAATGGGGGGGTCGAGCTCCTATAATTCACCCCTCCACTTT
>TRBD1|TRBJ1-1|-|TRBV19
CASSAQGAGTEAFF
TGTGCCAGTAGTGCCCAGGGGGCCGGCACTGAAGCTTTCTTT
>-|TRBJ1-5|-|TRBV3-1/TRBV3-2
CASSQVPGGNQPQHF
TGTGCCAGCAGCCAGGTTCCAGGGGGCAATCAGCCCCAGCATTTT
>TRBD1|TRBJ2-2|-|TRBV15
CATSRKTGLTGELFF
TGTGCCACCAGCAGAAAGACAGGGTTAACCGGGGAGCTGTTTTTT
>-|TRBJ2-5|-|TRBV9
CASSQGLQETQYF
TGTGCCAGCAGCCAGGGACTGCAAGAGACCCAGTACTTC
>-|TRBJ1-6|-|TRBV7-3
CASSLLTAGNNSPLHF
TGTGCCAGCAGCTTACTTACGGCAGGGAATAATTCACCCCTCCACTTT
>-|TRBJ1-1|-|TRBV7-2
CASRTHTEAFF
TGTGCCAGCAGGACACACACTGAAGCTTTCTTT
>TRBD1|TRBJ1-5|-|TRBV4-1
CASSQEDRGQGQPQHF
TGCGCCAGCAGCCAGGAGGACAGGGGGCAGGGTCAGCCCCAGCATTTT
>-|TRBJ2-3|-|TRBV5-1
CASSPENRPADTQYF
TGCGCCAGCAGCCCGGAGAACAGGCCGGCAGATACGCAGTATTTT
>TRBD2|TRBJ2-3|-|TRBV5-6
CASSFLASGRGGNPDTQYF
TGTGCCAGCAGCTTTTTGGCTAGCGGGAGAGGGGGGAACCCAGATACGCAGTATTTT
>TRBD1|TRBJ2-1|-|TRBV19
CASRRQGGNNEQFF
TGTGCCAGTCGAAGACAGGGGGGGAATAATGAGCAGTTCTTC
>-|TRBJ1-5|-|TRBV28
CASSLLSVDTRRQPQHF
TGTGCCAGCAGTTTATTATCTGTTGACACCCGCCGTCAGCCCCAGCATTTT
>-|TRBJ2-2|-|TRBV2
CASSRSGNTGELFF
TGTGCCAGCAGTCGTAGCGGGAACACCGGGGAGCTGTTTTTT